This entry lists 25 T cell receptor beta chains sequenced from one sample in a study of T cell responses to AZD1222 COVID-19 vaccine. Profiled with immunoSEQ multiplex PCR; TCRdb holds only in-frame clones, not every one. The sample carries about 97,000 clones, approximately 90% recorded once. This material consisted of peripheral blood, taken on day 0 of AZD1222 vaccination. The receptors shown here come from an adult in good health.

V usage is TRBV7-2 and J usage is TRBJ2-3; 8 positions match TRBD2. In germline, CDR1 is SGHTA, CDR2 FQGNSA. Unmatched junction bases numbered 1, after V lost 1 base and J lost 4 bases. The CDR3 has 14 residues. In DNA form, the CDR3 reads TGTGCCAGCAGCTTAGTCGGGGGGGCAGATACGCAGTATTTT. Translating it yields CASSLVGGADTQYF.

The chain employs TRBV5-6 and TRBJ2-1; 12 bases match TRBD2. Germline CDR1 and CDR2: SGHDT and YYEEEE. CDR3 length: 13 residues. V shed 7 bases and J 9 bases; nucleotides not matched to a gene: 5. CDR3 in DNA: TGTGCCAGCGAGACTAGCGGGAGCGGTGAGCAGTTCTTC. Translation: CASETSGSGEQFF.

DNA of the CDR3: TGTGCCTGGGCTATCCCATACAATGAGCAGTTCTTC. It encodes CAWAIPYNEQFF. The chain employs TRBV30 and TRBJ2-1; D is ambiguous. Germline V gene data show CDR1 as GTSNPN and CDR2 as SVGIG (reference sequence). The CDR3 totals 12 residues. Trimming cost V 5 bases and J 4 bases, with 9 bases left between them.

The genes are TRBV15 and TRBJ1-2; D uncertain. Germline loops: CDR1 LNHNV, CDR2 YYDKDF (reference sequence). Trimming cost V 0 bases and J 5 bases, with 13 bases left between them. The CDR3 contains 15 residues. Written as DNA, the CDR3 is TGTGCCACCAGCAGAGAAGGCTACGGTGAATATGGCTACACCTTC. Translating it yields CATSREGYGEYGYTF. Combining the CDR3 with reference TRBV15 and TRBJ1-2 gives the whole variable domain DAMVIQNPRYQVTQFGKPVTLSCSQTLNHNVMYWYQQKSSQAPKLLFHYYDKDFNNEADTPDNFQSRRPNTSFCFLDIRSPGLGDTAMYLCATSREGYGEYGYTFGSGTRLTVV.

This clone was seen more than once but under ten times. V gene TRBV7-2 combines with J gene TRBJ1-2; D is undetermined. V was trimmed by 4 bases and J by 2 bases, leaving 14 bases between them. Germline loops: CDR1 SGHTA, CDR2 FQGNSA. There are 15 residues in the CDR3. CDR3 sequence: CASSSPEILNYGYTF. CDR3 nucleotide sequence: TGTGCCAGCAGCTCCCCAGAGATACTGAACTATGGCTACACCTTC. Looking up the rest from reference TRBV7-2 and TRBJ1-2 gives the full variable domain: GAGVSQSPSNKVTEKGKDVELRCDPISGHTALYWYRQSLGQGLEFLIYFQGNSAPDKSGLPSDRFSAERTGGSVSTLTIQRTQQEDSAVYLCASSSPEILNYGYTFGSGTRLTVV.

The chain carries TRBV5-4 and TRBJ2-3; the D gene is possibly TRBD2 (6 bases). V shed 3 bases and J shed 6 bases, with 17 bases lying between them. The CDR3 is made up of 15 amino acids. Germline CDR1 reads SGHNT; CDR2 reads YYREEE (reference sequence). DNA of the CDR3: TGTGCCAGCAGCTCTTCTAGCGTGATCTCGGATACGCAGTATTTT. Translating it yields CASSSSSVISDTQYF.

This chain joins TRBV20-1 and TRBJ1-5, with TRBD1 as a possible D gene (6 bases). CDR1 and CDR2 (germline): DFQATT, SNEGSKA (reference sequence). This CDR3 comprises 14 residues. V lost 3 bases, J lost 5 bases, and 14 bases lay in between. The CDR3 is CSASSGQRDQPQHF. CDR3 sequence (DNA): TGCAGTGCTAGTTCTGGACAGAGAGATCAGCCCCAGCATTTT.

The rearrangement joins TRBV28 to TRBJ2-7, with 11 bases fitting TRBD2. This CDR3 comprises 16 residues. Losses at the gene ends were 4 bases for V and 5 bases for J; bases not matched to a gene: 10. The germline CDR1 and CDR2 sequences are MDHEN and SYDVKM. The CDR3 loop reads CASSSVVAGGPNEQYF. The CDR3 DNA follows: TGTGCCAGCAGTTCCGTTGTAGCGGGGGGGCCAAACGAGCAGTACTTC.

This clone was found once. The chain uses TRBV7-2 and TRBJ2-1, with 7 bases matching TRBD2. V lost 5 bases and J lost 4; bases outside the gene matches: 2. The germline CDR1 and CDR2 sequences are SGHTA and FQGNSA. This CDR3 region has 13 residues. CDR3 nucleotides: TGTGCCAGCAGCGTCGGGAGGTACAATGAGCAGTTCTTC. Encoded protein: CASSVGRYNEQFF.

The CDR3 protein is CASSLVAGGLETQYF. DNA for the CDR3: TGTGCCAGCAGCTTAGTAGCGGGAGGGTTGGAGACCCAGTACTTC. The chain joins TRBV11-2 to TRBJ2-5, with 11 bases identical to TRBD2. The CDR3 is 15 amino acids. Germline CDR1 and CDR2: SGHAT and FQNNGV. V lost 1 base to trimming and J lost 5 bases; unmatched junction nucleotides: 3. Full variable domain (remainder filled in from reference TRBV11-2 and TRBJ2-5): EAGVAQSPRYKIIEKRQSVAFWCNPISGHATLYWYQQILGQGPKLLIQFQNNGVVDDSQLPKDRFSAERLKGVDSTLKIQPAKLEDSAVYLCASSLVAGGLETQYFGPGTRLLVL.

This clone was recorded once. The rearrangement links TRBV27 to TRBJ2-5; D is perhaps TRBD2 (5 bases). Trimming left V 5 bases short and J 11 bases short, with 18 bases between. The CDR3 runs to 13 residues. Germline CDR1 and CDR2: MNHEY and SMNVEV (reference sequence). In DNA, the CDR3 is TGTGCCAGCAGTCCCCCGGGATTGGGCGGTCAGTACTTC. It translates to CASSPPGLGGQYF.

V is TRBV7-2 and J is TRBJ1-1; D not certain. V lost 2 bases to trimming and J lost 7 bases, with 8 bases between them. The length of the CDR3 is 12 residues. Germline V CDR1 and CDR2: SGHTA, FQGNSA. The CDR3: CASSLSWGEAFF. The DNA for the CDR3 is TGTGCCAGCAGCTTATCCTGGGGTGAAGCTTTCTTT.

The chain carries TRBV19 and TRBJ1-1, with a tentative D call TRBD1 (5 bases). This CDR3 spans 14 amino acids. Trimming removed 0 bases from V and 4 bases from J, with 9 bases in between. CDR1 and CDR2 from the germline V gene are LNHDA and SQIVND (reference sequence). CDR3 in DNA: TGTGCCAGTAGTATAGAGGCGGGGGGCACTGAAGCTTTCTTT. Translating it yields CASSIEAGGTEAFF.

The chain joins TRBV28 to TRBJ2-7; TRBD1 is a possible D gene (6 bases). V was pared by 6 bases and J by 5 bases, with 17 bases between. The CDR3 consists of 14 residues. Germline lookup yields CDR1 MDHEN and CDR2 SYDVKM. CDR3 in DNA: TGTGCCAGCAGCCCCCGGCACAGGGTCAACGAGCAGTACTTC. Translation: CASSPRHRVNEQYF.

V usage is TRBV3-1 (or the pseudogene TRBV3-2) and J usage is TRBJ1-2; TRBD1 might be the D (6 bases). V was cut by 0 bases and J by 7 bases, with 18 bases left in between. Germline V CDR1 and CDR2: LGHDT, YNNKEL (reference sequence). The length of the CDR3 is 16 residues. For the CDR3, the DNA is TGTGCCAGCAGCCAAGATGGTAGTCCCAGGGGCCCTGGCTACACCTTC. Translation gives CASSQDGSPRGPGYTF.

This clone was detected only once. The chain has TRBV18 and TRBJ1-1; D unresolved. Looked up from germline, CDR1 is KGHSH and CDR2 is LQKENI. There are 15 residues in the CDR3. V gave up 3 bases and J gave up 0 bases, with 11 bases separating them. In DNA form, the CDR3 reads TGTGCCAGCTCACCGGGGTTAGCGGTGAACACTGAAGCTTTCTTT. This codes for CASSPGLAVNTEAFF.

This rearrangement joins TRBV6-6 to TRBJ2-1; 7 bases line up with TRBD2. Germline V gene sequence: CDR1 MNHNY, CDR2 SVGAGI (reference sequence). The CDR3 runs 15 residues. The V segment lost 4 bases and the J segment 0 bases; nucleotides outside the gene matches: 3. The CDR3 DNA follows: TGTGCCAGCAGTTCTAGCGGTAGCTCCTACAATGAGCAGTTCTTC. Translated: CASSSSGSSYNEQFF.

In DNA form, the CDR3 reads TGTGCCAGCAGCTTACAGGGGACCGGAAACACCATATATTTT. Translating gives CASSLQGTGNTIYF. This chain links TRBV7-2 with TRBJ1-3, with D perhaps TRBD1 (6 bases). The CDR3 contains 14 residues. Germline loops: CDR1 SGHTA, CDR2 FQGNSA. V lost 2 bases, J lost 4 bases, and 9 bases lay in between.

The rearrangement links TRBV6-2 or TRBV6-3 to TRBJ2-3; 13 bases fit TRBD2. This CDR3 is 17 amino acids long. Germline CDR1 reads MNHEY; CDR2 reads SVGEGT. Trimming at V came to 6 bases and at J to 10 bases, leaving 16 bases not matched to a gene. CDR3 sequence (DNA): TGTGCCAGCAGCAAACGACGGACTAGCGGGGGCCCGTCCCCGCAGTATTTT. As protein: CASSKRRTSGGPSPQYF.

This chain joins TRBV2 and TRBJ1-1, with D perhaps TRBD1 (5 bases). The CDR3 totals 16 residues. The V gene lost 3 bases and the J gene lost 10 bases, with 24 bases spanning the gap. Per the germline V gene, CDR1 is SNHLY and CDR2 is FYNNEI. As DNA, the CDR3 is TGTGCCAGCAGTGAGTTATTAGGGGCCTTGAACGGACGAGCTTTCTTT. Amino acid sequence: CASSELLGALNGRAFF.

The chain has TRBV6-2 or TRBV6-3 and TRBJ2-2; no reliable D call. Germline assignment: CDR1 MNHEY and CDR2 SVGEGT. CDR3 size: 13 residues. Deletions cut 5 bases from V and 7 bases from J, with 11 bases between. CDR3 nucleotides: TGTGCCAGCAGTCACCCTGGGGACGGGGAGCTGTTTTTT. Translation: CASSHPGDGELFF.

This rearrangement joins TRBV19 to TRBJ1-2; tentatively, D is TRBD1 (6 bases). The CDR3 covers 15 residues. The V end lost 9 bases, the J end lost 6 bases, and 23 bases lay between the germline ends. From germline, CDR1 is LNHDA and CDR2 SQIVND (reference sequence). CDR3 nucleotide sequence: TGTGCCAGCACCCTACTGGGGGCAGGGTTGAATGGCTACACCTTC. Its translation is CASTLLGAGLNGYTF.

The V call is TRBV20-1, the J call TRBJ1-2; a weak D match, TRBD1 (6 bases). CDR3 length: 14 residues. V was clipped by 3 bases and J by 2 bases, with 13 bases between them. Germline assignment: CDR1 DFQATT and CDR2 SNEGSKA (reference sequence). CDR3 nucleotides: TGCAGTGCTAGTCTGACAGGCCGAAACTATGGCTACACCTTC. Amino acid sequence: CSASLTGRNYGYTF.

CDR3 sequence reads: CASSSSSGRGTWETQYF. Here the CDR3 DNA reads TGCGCCAGCAGCTCATCTAGCGGGAGGGGTACGTGGGAGACCCAGTACTTC. The V and J genes are TRBV5-1 and TRBJ2-5, with 12 bases identical to TRBD2. The CDR3 extends over 17 amino acids. Germline V gives CDR1 SGHRS, CDR2 YFSETQ. V shed 3 bases, J shed 5 bases, and the junction held 11 bases outside the gene matches.

V and J are TRBV11-2 and TRBJ2-2; TRBD1 aligns across 11 bases. Germline V gene lookup returns CDR1 SGHAT and CDR2 FQNNGV. The CDR3 covers 14 residues. V was pared by 10 bases and J by 6 bases, with 7 bases of the junction left unmatched. The CDR3 DNA sequence: TGTGCCACCTCCCGGACAGGGGGCTCCGGGGAGCTGTTTTTT. Translating it yields CATSRTGGSGELFF. The complete variable domain, with remaining parts taken from reference TRBV11-2 and TRBJ2-2, reads EAGVAQSPRYKIIEKRQSVAFWCNPISGHATLYWYQQILGQGPKLLIQFQNNGVVDDSQLPKDRFSAERLKGVDSTLKIQPAKLEDSAVYLCATSRTGGSGELFFGEGSRLTVL.